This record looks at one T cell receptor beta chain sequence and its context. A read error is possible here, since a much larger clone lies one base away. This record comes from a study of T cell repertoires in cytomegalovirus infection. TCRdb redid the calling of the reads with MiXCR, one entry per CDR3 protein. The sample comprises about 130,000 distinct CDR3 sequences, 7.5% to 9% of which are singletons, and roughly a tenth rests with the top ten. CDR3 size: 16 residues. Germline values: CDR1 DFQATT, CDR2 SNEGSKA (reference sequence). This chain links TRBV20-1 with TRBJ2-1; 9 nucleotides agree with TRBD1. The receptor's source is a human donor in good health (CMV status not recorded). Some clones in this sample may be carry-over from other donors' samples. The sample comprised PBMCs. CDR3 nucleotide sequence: TGCAGTGCTAGCCCCCCCGGGACAGGGTTGGTCAATGAGCGGTTCTTC. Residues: CSASPPGTGLVNERFF.